This T cell receptor (beta chain) was identified during a study of regulatory T cells in long-lasting Graves disease. The study's findings and limits: Whereas more than 950 public clonotypes were shared by new patients, persistent patients shared more, at a few thousand.

Germline lookup yields CDR1 SGHRS and CDR2 YFSETQ. The J segment lost 5 bases and the V segment lost 2 bases, leaving 8 bases of the junction unmatched. The CDR3 length is 15 residues. The time point denotes: newly diagnosed GD, antithyroid drugs for less than 3 months. Extracted RNA from PBMCs served as the source of the TCR library. In this cohort, patients came from an endocrinology department located in Xi'an, China. Both iRepertoire HTBI primers and Arm-PCR of CDR3 regions were used to build the TCR beta libraries. Via MiXCR, TCRdb re-called the multiplex PCR reads, giving one row per CDR3 protein. The sample lists some 460,000 distinct CDR3 sequences; 15% to 20% were seen once. This clonotype was seen many times. Its antigen is not identified. The data also belong to a second study, concerning T cells in Graves' hyperthyroidism and ophthalmopathy. Per that study: In simple terms, a model built on 13 V-J features told ophthalmopathy apart from stable hyperthyroidism. Model output signaled ophthalmopathy a median around 6.9 months ahead of onset.

This TCR came from a middle-aged man with Graves disease. This chain uses TRBV5-1 with TRBJ2-7; 9 bases fit TRBD1. The sample here was peripheral blood mononuclear cells (PBMCs), taken at new diagnosis, from a patient treated with antithyroid drugs. The CDR3 DNA sequence: TGCGCCAGCAGCTTCGGGCGGGACAGGGATCACGAGCAGTACTTC. It encodes CASSFGRDRDHEQYF.